This T cell receptor (beta chain) was documented in a study of graft-versus-host responses after intestinal transplantation. Profiling relied on immunoSEQ multiplex PCR, and the TCRdb table lists in-frame clones only, not all of them. The data hold tens of thousands of clones, with about three quarters observed a single time. Intraepithelial and lamina propria lymphocytes were freed from processed graft tissue. Germline V gene data show CDR1 as LNHNV and CDR2 as YYDKDF (reference sequence). V lost 3 bases and J 4 bases, leaving 13 bases between the germline ends. The CDR3 runs to 15 residues. The sample here was ileum tissue, taken 98 days after intestinal transplantation. This TCR came from a human patient who received an intestinal transplant, so some T cells may come from the graft donor. The genes are TRBV15 and TRBJ2-4, with D possibly TRBD2 on 6 matching bases. CDR3 nucleotide sequence: TGTGCCACCAGCAGCCCAGGGACTGGAAAAAACATTCAGTACTTC. Protein sequence: CATSSPGTGKNIQYF.